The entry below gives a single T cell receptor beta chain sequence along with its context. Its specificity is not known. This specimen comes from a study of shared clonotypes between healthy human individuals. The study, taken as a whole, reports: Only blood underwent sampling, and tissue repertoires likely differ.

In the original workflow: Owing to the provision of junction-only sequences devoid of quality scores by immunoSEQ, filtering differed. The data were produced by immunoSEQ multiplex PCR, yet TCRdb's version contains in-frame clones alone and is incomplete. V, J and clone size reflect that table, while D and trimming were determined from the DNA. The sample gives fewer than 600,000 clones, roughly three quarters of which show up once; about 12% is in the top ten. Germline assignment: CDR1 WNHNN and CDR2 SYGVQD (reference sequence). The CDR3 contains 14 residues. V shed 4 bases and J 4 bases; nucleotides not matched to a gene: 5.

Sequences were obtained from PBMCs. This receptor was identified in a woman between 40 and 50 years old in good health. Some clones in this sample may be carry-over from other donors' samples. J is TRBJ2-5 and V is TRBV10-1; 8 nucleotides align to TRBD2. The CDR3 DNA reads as TGCGCCAGCAGTGCCAGCGGGAGCGTAGAGACCCAGTACTTC. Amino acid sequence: CASSASGSVETQYF.